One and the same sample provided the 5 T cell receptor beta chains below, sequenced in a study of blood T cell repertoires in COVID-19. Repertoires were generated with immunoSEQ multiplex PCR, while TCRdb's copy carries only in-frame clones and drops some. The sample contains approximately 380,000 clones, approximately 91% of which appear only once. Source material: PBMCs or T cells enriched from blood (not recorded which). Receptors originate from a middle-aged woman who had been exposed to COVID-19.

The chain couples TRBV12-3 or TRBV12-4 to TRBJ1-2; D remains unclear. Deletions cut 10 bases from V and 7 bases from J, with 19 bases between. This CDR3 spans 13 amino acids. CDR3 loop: CATRRIPEGGYTF. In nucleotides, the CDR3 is TGTGCCACCAGACGGATCCCAGAGGGTGGCTACACCTTC.

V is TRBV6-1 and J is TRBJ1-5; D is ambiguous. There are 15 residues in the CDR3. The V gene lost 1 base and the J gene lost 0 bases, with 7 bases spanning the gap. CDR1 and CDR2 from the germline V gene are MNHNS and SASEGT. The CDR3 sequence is CASSEDSNSNQPQHF. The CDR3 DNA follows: TGTGCCAGCAGTGAAGACAGTAATAGCAATCAGCCCCAGCATTTT.

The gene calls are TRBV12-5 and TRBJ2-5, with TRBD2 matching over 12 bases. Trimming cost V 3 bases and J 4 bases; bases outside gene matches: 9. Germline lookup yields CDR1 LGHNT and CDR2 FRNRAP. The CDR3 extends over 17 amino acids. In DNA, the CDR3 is TGTGCTAGTGGTTTTAGGAGACTAGCGGGGGAAGGAGAGACCCAGTACTTC. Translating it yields CASGFRRLAGEGETQYF.

CDR3 sequence: CASSQDFGTGGNYGYTF. CDR3 DNA sequence: TGTGCCAGCAGCCAAGACTTCGGGACAGGGGGCAACTATGGCTACACCTTC. The genes are TRBV3-1 (or the pseudogene TRBV3-2) and TRBJ1-2, with 12 bases matching TRBD1. V was pared by 0 bases and J by 2 bases, with 4 bases of the junction left unmatched. Germline CDR1 LGHDT, CDR2 YNNKEL (reference sequence). The length of the CDR3 is 17 residues.

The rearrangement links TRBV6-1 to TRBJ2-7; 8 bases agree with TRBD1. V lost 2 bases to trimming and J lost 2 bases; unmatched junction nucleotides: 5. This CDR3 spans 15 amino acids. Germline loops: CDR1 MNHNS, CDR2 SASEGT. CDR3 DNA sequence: TGTGCCAGCAGTGAACCATGGACAGGGACCTACGAGCAGTACTTC. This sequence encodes CASSEPWTGTYEQYF.